This T cell receptor (beta chain) was sequenced in a study of T cell responses to AZD1222 COVID-19 vaccine. This clone came up a few times. The CDR3 loop spans 14 amino acids. CDR1 LGHDT and CDR2 YNNKEL come from the germline V gene (reference sequence). Germline trimming cut 4 bases from V and 5 bases from J; bases unmatched to any gene: 5. Second doses that came at about 4 or about 12 weeks were put together. TCRdb's copy holds only in-frame clones and misses some; the assay was immunoSEQ multiplex PCR. The sample yields under 35,000 clones, around 84% seen once. This sequence joins TRBV3-1 (or the pseudogene TRBV3-2) and TRBJ2-1, with 7 positions matching TRBD2. Source: peripheral blood, taken 28 days after the second AZD1222 dose. The receptor's source is an adult who received the AZD1222 COVID-19 vaccine. The CDR3 bases are TGTGCCAGCAGCCCTCCGGGAGGACACAATGAGCAGTTCTTC. Protein product: CASSPPGGHNEQFF.